This T cell receptor beta chain was retrieved from a study of T cell changes during pregnancy in multiple sclerosis. This clone appeared a single time. Looked up from germline, CDR1 is SGHTS and CDR2 is YDEGEE. There are 13 residues in the CDR3. V lost 2 bases and J lost 6; bases outside the gene matches: 4. The table came from immunoSEQ multiplex PCR; TCRdb's copy has only in-frame clones and leaves some out. The sample yields roughly 40,000 clones, about nine tenths seen once. The sequence was obtained from a female donor with multiple sclerosis, enrolled in a pregnancy study. The sequences come from CD4+ T cells from peripheral blood mononuclear cells, collected before pregnancy. The J gene is TRBJ1-1, the V gene TRBV5-8, with 7 bases fitting TRBD1. The CDR3 DNA reads TGTGCCAGCAGCTTACAGGGGTTGGCTGAAGCTTTCTTT. It codes for CASSLQGLAEAFF.